The rows below give T cell receptor beta chains drawn from one sample of a study of CD8+CD57+ T cells in acquired aplastic anemia. From the reads, TCRdb called clonotypes with MiXCR, one entry per CDR3 protein. In the table there are 160,000 or so distinct CDR3 sequences, roughly 50% of which are singletons. Sequencing used sorted CD4+, CD8+, or CD8+CD57+ T cells (not recorded which) from PBMCs. The receptors originated from a human donor with aplastic anemia. Each CDR3 is given with its conserved first and last residue. The order of the fields is J gene, V gene, D gene, clone size, CDR3 DNA, CDR3 protein. A D gene is named only where the DNA matches it firmly. Some rows have no size entry. The others give once, few or many, or a class for an expanded clone.

>TRBJ2-7|TRBV19|NA|many
TGTGCCAGTAGTGTTCTAGCGATCCACGGTACCTACGAGCAGTACTTC
CASSVLAIHGTYEQYF
>TRBJ1-5|TRBV24-1|NA|NA
TGTGCCACCAGTGCACAGAGTCACAATCAGCCCCAGCATTTT
CATSAQSHNQPQHF
>TRBJ1-1|TRBV27|NA|NA
TGTGCCAGCAGTTTATCCTCCCGGACTGAAGCTTTCTTT
CASSLSSRTEAFF
>TRBJ2-6|TRBV19|NA|NA
TGTGCCAGTAGTACTACAGCGATCTCTGGGGCCAACGTCCTGACTTTC
CASSTTAISGANVLTF
>TRBJ2-5|TRBV10-3|NA|NA
TGTGCCAGCAGTCCGGGACAAAACCAAGAGACCCAGTACTTC
CASSPGQNQETQYF
>TRBJ2-5|TRBV7-2|NA|NA
TGTGCCAGCAGCTTAGCGCTGGGGGGGCGGAGAGAGACCCAGTACTTC
CASSLALGGRRETQYF
>TRBJ2-7|TRBV4-3|TRBD2|many
TGCGCCAGCAGCCAAGGATCGACTAGCAGTCGCTACGAGCAGTACTTC
CASSQGSTSSRYEQYF
>TRBJ2-3|TRBV27|TRBD2|NA
TGTGCCAGCAGTGATAGCGGGGGAAGCACAGATACGCAGTATTTT
CASSDSGGSTDTQYF
>TRBJ2-7|TRBV5-1|TRBD1|NA
TGCGCCAGCACAACCGGGACAGGGTCGTACGAGCAGTACTTC
CASTTGTGSYEQYF
>TRBJ1-2|TRBV7-9|TRBD1|few
TGTGCCAGCAGCTACGGAGACAGGGTAGGGTATGGCTACACCTTC
CASSYGDRVGYGYTF
>TRBJ1-1|TRBV7-2|NA|many
TGTGCCAGCAGCCCGTGGGGGACGGCGGTTACTGAAGCTTTCTTT
CASSPWGTAVTEAFF
>TRBJ2-5|TRBV11-1|TRBD1|NA
TGTGCCAGCAGCTTAAACCTCGTACAGGGGTTGGGTGAGACCCAGTACTTC
CASSLNLVQGLGETQYF
>TRBJ2-5|TRBV2|NA|NA
TGTGCCAGCAGTTTTGGGCAAGAGACCCAGTACTTC
CASSFGQETQYF
>TRBJ2-7|TRBV20-1|NA|many
TGCAGTGCGGCGGACAGTCGCCTTAGCCTCTACGAGCAGTACTTC
CSAADSRLSLYEQYF
>TRBJ2-3|TRBV10-3|TRBD2|NA
TGTGCCATCAGTGATTTCGGGGGGGACACAGATACGCAGTATTTT
CAISDFGGDTDTQYF
>TRBJ1-2|TRBV7-9|NA|many
TGTGCCAGCAGCTTACGACAGTACTATGGCTACACCTTC
CASSLRQYYGYTF